This T cell receptor (beta chain) was retrieved from a study of T-cell memory formation after mild COVID-19. Germline lookup yields CDR1 SGHAT and CDR2 FQNNGV. The CDR3 runs 16 residues. J was trimmed by 2 bases and V by 5 bases; bases with no gene match: 8. This clonotype was seen once. MiXCR was run by TCRdb on the 5' RACE reads, yielding one entry per CDR3 protein. The sample includes roughly 200,000 distinct CDR3 sequences, 9.5% seen only once; the top ten take approximately 3.3%. The chain employs TRBV11-2 and TRBJ2-1, with TRBD2 matching over 8 bases. This receptor was identified in a man younger than 35 who had mild COVID-19 (a few samples of this study predate the infection). Cell type and time point are not known. The specimen sequenced was PBMCs or a T cell subset sorted from them (not recorded which). Here the CDR3 DNA reads TGTGCCAGCAGCGCGCGAGCGGGGGACCCCTACAATGAGCAGTTCTTC. Translated: CASSARAGDPYNEQFF.